The entry that follows covers one TCR beta chain sequence. Its antigen is undetermined. These data are taken from a study of beta chain features in type 1 diabetes. On average, the one heparinised blood draw given by each donor was 90 to 150 mL. The whole isolated RNA underwent reverse transcription, so sequencing captured expressed TCRB transcripts. The study sequenced naive, central memory and regulatory T cell samples to an average of roughly 3.8 million reads. TCRdb's copy holds only in-frame clones and misses some; the assay was immunoSEQ multiplex PCR. Counted here are under 150,000 clones, 6.9% occurring once; the ten biggest clones make up about 1.4%. Study outcomes and limitations: Among patients, naive, central memory and Treg TCRB repertoires appeared more similar than among healthy donors. Fewer junction insertions and more nucleotide deletions appeared in type 1 diabetes patients.

Sequencing was done on a sample of central memory CD4+ T cells from blood. The receptor was isolated from a woman younger than 45 in good health.

The CDR3 is CASRSSYQPQHF. CDR3 DNA sequence: TGTGCCAGCAGATCTTCCTATCAGCCCCAGCATTTT. The genes are TRBV28 and TRBJ1-5; no definite D call. The CDR3 is made up of 12 amino acids. Per the germline V gene, CDR1 is MDHEN and CDR2 is SYDVKM. V dropped 6 bases and J dropped 5 bases, with 8 bases sitting between them.